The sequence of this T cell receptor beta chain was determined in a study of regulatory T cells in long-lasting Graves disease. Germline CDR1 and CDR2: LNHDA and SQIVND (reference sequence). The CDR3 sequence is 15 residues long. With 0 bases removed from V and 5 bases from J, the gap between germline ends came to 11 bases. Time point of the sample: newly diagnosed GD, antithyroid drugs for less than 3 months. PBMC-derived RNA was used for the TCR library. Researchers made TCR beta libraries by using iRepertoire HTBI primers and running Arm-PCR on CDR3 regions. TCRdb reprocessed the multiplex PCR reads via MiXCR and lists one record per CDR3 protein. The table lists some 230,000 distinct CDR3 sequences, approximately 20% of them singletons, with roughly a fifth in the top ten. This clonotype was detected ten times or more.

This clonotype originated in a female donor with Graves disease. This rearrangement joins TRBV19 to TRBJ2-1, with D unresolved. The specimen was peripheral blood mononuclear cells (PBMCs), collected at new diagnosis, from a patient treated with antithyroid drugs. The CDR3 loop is CASSIDFGPDNEQFF. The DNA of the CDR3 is TGTGCCAGTAGTATAGATTTCGGACCCGACAATGAGCAGTTCTTC.